The 15 T cell receptor beta chains presented below share a single source sample, sequenced in a study of blood T cell repertoires in COVID-19. Generated by immunoSEQ multiplex PCR, the TCRdb table keeps only in-frame clones and is missing some. This sample has roughly 280,000 clones, with roughly 86% found just once. The specimen sequenced was peripheral blood. The receptors stem from a man between 18 and 29 years old with active or convalescent COVID-19.

V gene TRBV19 combines with J gene TRBJ2-3; 8 bases agree with TRBD2. The CDR3 totals 17 residues. Unmatched junction bases numbered 13, after V lost 4 bases and J lost 4 bases. The germline V gene has CDR1 LNHDA and CDR2 SQIVND (reference sequence). In DNA form, the CDR3 reads TGTGCCAGTAGTAGCGGGAGGTTCGGGGAGGGTCCAGATACGCAGTATTTT. It yields the protein CASSSGRFGEGPDTQYF. Full variable domain (rest looked up from reference TRBV19 and TRBJ2-3): DGGITQSPKYLFRKEGQNVTLSCEQNLNHDAMYWYRQDPGQGLRLIYYSQIVNDFQKGDIAEGYSVSREKKESFPLTVTSAQKNPTAFYLCASSSGRFGEGPDTQYFGPGTRLTVL.

V gene TRBV15 combines with J gene TRBJ2-7, with D possibly being TRBD1 (5 bases). CDR1 LNHNV and CDR2 YYDKDF come from the germline V gene (reference sequence). The CDR3 length is 14 residues. Trimming cost V 1 base and J 1 base, with 8 bases left between them. CDR3 in amino acids: CATSRGRQSYEQYF. CDR3 sequence (DNA): TGTGCCACCAGCAGAGGCCGACAGTCCTACGAGCAGTACTTC.

The chain recombines TRBV28 with TRBJ2-7; possible D gene TRBD1, 6 bases. Trimming left V 10 bases short and J 0 bases short, with 25 bases between. CDR1 is MDHEN, CDR2 SYDVKM, per germline. The CDR3 is 17 amino acids. DNA of the CDR3: TGTGCCACCAGGTTCTCTTCCCTTGACAGGAGCTCCTACGAGCAGTACTTC. Translation: CATRFSSLDRSSYEQYF.

This rearrangement joins TRBV30 to TRBJ2-1; TRBD2 matches at 8 bases. This CDR3 comprises 15 residues. Germline trimming cut 0 bases from V and 5 bases from J; bases unmatched to any gene: 6. Per the germline V gene, CDR1 is GTSNPN and CDR2 is SVGIG (reference sequence). CDR3 loop: CAWSVHGRVNNEQFF. The CDR3 DNA reads TGTGCCTGGAGTGTACACGGGAGGGTAAACAATGAGCAGTTCTTC.

The CDR3 DNA is TGTGCCAGCAGCTTAGAGGGGATGAACACTGAAGCTTTCTTT. This gives the protein CASSLEGMNTEAFF. The chain combines TRBV7-9 with TRBJ1-1, with D maybe TRBD1 (5 bases). The CDR3 is made up of 14 amino acids. Germline CDR1 and CDR2: SEHNR and FQNEAQ (reference sequence). Trimming took off 1 base at V and 0 bases at J, with 6 bases between the two ends.

The chain combines TRBV6-1 with TRBJ1-2; maybe TRBD1 (6 bases). Germline V lookup: CDR1 MNHNS, CDR2 SASEGT. The CDR3 is made up of 15 amino acids. Trimming took off 0 bases at V and 4 bases at J, with 12 bases between the two ends. The CDR3 protein is CASSEAAGASYGYTF. CDR3 nucleotide sequence: TGTGCCAGCAGTGAAGCTGCAGGGGCGTCCTATGGCTACACCTTC.

The CDR3 DNA reads TGTGCCAGCATCGAGACTAGCGGGGCACCTGAGCAGTTCTTC. It encodes CASIETSGAPEQFF. V gene TRBV7-9 combines with J gene TRBJ2-1, with 11 bases that match TRBD2. The CDR3 extends over 14 amino acids. J was trimmed by 9 bases and V by 7 bases; bases with no gene match: 8. Germline CDR1 is SEHNR and CDR2 is FQNEAQ (reference sequence).

The genes are TRBV19 and TRBJ1-1; D uncertain. Per the germline V gene, CDR1 is LNHDA and CDR2 is SQIVND (reference sequence). Trimming removed 5 bases at V and 1 base at J, with 17 bases between. The CDR3 consists of 16 residues. The CDR3 nucleotides read TGTGCCAGTAGTCTGTCCACGTTCGGAGCGAACACTGAAGCTTTCTTT. Protein: CASSLSTFGANTEAFF.

The genes are TRBV4-1 and TRBJ1-4; TRBD1 is a possible D gene (5 bases). CDR3 length: 19 residues. V lost 4 bases to trimming and J lost 0 bases, with 21 bases between them. CDR1 is MGHRA and CDR2 is YSYEKL in the germline V gene. The CDR3 loop reads CASSRRTGTDYATNEKLFF. The CDR3 DNA reads as TGCGCCAGCAGCCGAAGAACCGGGACTGACTATGCAACTAATGAAAAACTGTTTTTT.

The rearrangement joins TRBV15 to TRBJ2-2; 9 nucleotides agree with TRBD1. The junction had 2 bases not matched to a gene; V was cut back by 6 bases and J by 6 bases. CDR3 length: 13 amino acids. CDR1 is LNHNV and CDR2 is YYDKDF in the germline V gene (reference sequence). Here the CDR3 DNA reads TGTGCCACCAGAACAGGGGGCTCCGGGGAGCTGTTTTTT. This encodes CATRTGGSGELFF.

V gene TRBV2 combines with J gene TRBJ1-1; no definite D call. The V end lost 6 bases, the J end lost 7 bases, and 9 bases lay between the germline ends. CDR3 length: 11 residues. Per germline, CDR1 SNHLY and CDR2 FYNNEI. The CDR3 loop reads CASSLTYEAFF. In DNA, the CDR3 is TGTGCCAGCAGCCTCACCTATGAAGCTTTCTTT.

This rearrangement joins TRBV6-6 to TRBJ1-4, with D unresolved. CDR1 and CDR2 (germline): MNHNY, SVGAGI (reference sequence). The CDR3 runs to 15 residues. With 3 bases removed from V and 8 bases from J, the gap between germline ends came to 16 bases. The CDR3 protein is CASSYGGSPGEKLFF. The CDR3 coding sequence is TGTGCCAGCAGTTATGGTGGCTCCCCGGGGGAAAAACTGTTTTTT.

The chain has TRBV28 and TRBJ1-1; the D gene is possibly TRBD1 (5 bases). The CDR3 totals 15 residues. With 6 bases removed from V and 0 bases from J, the gap between germline ends came to 14 bases. Germline lookup yields CDR1 MDHEN and CDR2 SYDVKM. The CDR3, as DNA: TGTGCCAGCAGGAACCGTGCAGGGCTGAACACTGAAGCTTTCTTT. This codes for CASRNRAGLNTEAFF.

There are a few counts of this clone. The rearrangement joins TRBV19 to TRBJ1-6, with TRBD1 identical over 8 bases. This CDR3 spans 15 amino acids. CDR1 is LNHDA, CDR2 SQIVND, per germline (reference sequence). Trimming cost V 6 bases and J 8 bases; bases outside gene matches: 9. Here the CDR3 reads CASSSRDRWDSPLHF. The CDR3 DNA follows: TGTGCCAGTAGCTCCCGGGACAGGTGGGATTCACCCCTCCACTTT. The whole variable domain, filled in from reference TRBV19 and TRBJ1-6, reads DGGITQSPKYLFRKEGQNVTLSCEQNLNHDAMYWYRQDPGQGLRLIYYSQIVNDFQKGDIAEGYSVSREKKESFPLTVTSAQKNPTAFYLCASSSRDRWDSPLHFGNGTRLTVT.

This chain links TRBV20-1 with TRBJ2-7; D is ambiguous. Per germline, CDR1 DFQATT and CDR2 SNEGSKA (reference sequence). Trimming removed 6 bases from V and 6 bases from J, with 12 bases in between. This CDR3 region has 11 residues. CDR3 protein: CSALEIGEQYF. CDR3 in DNA: TGCAGTGCCTTAGAGATTGGCGAGCAGTACTTC.